Each of the 18 T cell receptor beta chains below was sequenced from the same sample in a study of cytomegalovirus exposure and HLA in healthy donors. Primers included in the PCR were 60 Vbeta and 13 Jbeta primers. Clones were sequenced by immunoSEQ multiplex PCR, and TCRdb holds only the in-frame ones, with some missing. This sample yields 95,000 to 150,000 clones, of which 55% to 75% are seen a single time; under 5% belongs to the top ten. Sequencing used PBMCs. These TCRs come from a young man in good health and CMV-seronegative.

The rearrangement joins TRBV6-5 to TRBJ1-1; 11 bases align to TRBD1. V was clipped by 0 bases and J by 5 bases; unmatched bases: 2. CDR3 length equals 15 residues. Germline V gene lookup returns CDR1 MNHEY and CDR2 SVGAGI. CDR3: CASSYSRDRGTEAFF. The DNA for the CDR3 is TGTGCCAGCAGTTACTCGAGGGACAGGGGGACTGAAGCTTTCTTT.

The chain employs TRBV6-5 and TRBJ1-5; 9 bases are shared with TRBD1. Losses at the gene ends were 6 bases for V and 5 bases for J; bases not matched to a gene: 5. Germline assignment: CDR1 MNHEY and CDR2 SVGAGI. The CDR3 totals 14 residues. For the CDR3, the DNA is TGTGCCAGCAGCCAACAGGGGGCCGATCAGCCCCAGCATTTT. It yields the protein CASSQQGADQPQHF.

This clone was counted only a few times. The chain recombines TRBV5-4 with TRBJ2-5, with 8 bases aligning to TRBD2. V lost 5 bases and J lost 1; bases outside the gene matches: 13. Germline CDR1 SGHNT, CDR2 YYREEE (reference sequence). This CDR3 region has 17 residues. CDR3 amino acids: CASSLRGGGLGQETQYF. CDR3 bases: TGTGCCAGCAGTCTCCGCGGCGGGGGGCTAGGCCAAGAGACCCAGTACTTC.

V gene TRBV11-2 combines with J gene TRBJ1-6; 9 bases fit TRBD1. In germline, CDR1 is SGHAT, CDR2 FQNNGV. Trimming at V came to 2 bases and at J to 6 bases, leaving 2 bases not matched to a gene. The CDR3 is 15 amino acids. The CDR3 region has the DNA TGTGCCAGCAGCTTAACAGGGGGCCTTAATTCACCCCTCCACTTT. This codes for CASSLTGGLNSPLHF.

The CDR3 loop reads CASSQFSDSMLTEAFF. DNA of the CDR3: TGTGCCAGCAGCCAATTTAGTGACAGTATGCTCACTGAAGCTTTCTTT. The rearrangement uses TRBV16 and TRBJ1-1; D is perhaps TRBD1 (5 bases). The CDR3 contains 16 residues. Looked up from germline, CDR1 is KGHSY and CDR2 is FQNENV. Trimming took off 1 base at V and 4 bases at J, with 16 bases between the two ends.

The rearrangement links TRBV28 to TRBJ1-5, with a possible D match to TRBD1 (6 bases). The CDR3 extends over 14 amino acids. Germline CDR1 is MDHEN and CDR2 is SYDVKM. The V gene lost 3 bases and the J gene lost 6 bases, with 12 bases spanning the gap. The CDR3, as DNA: TGTGCCAGCAGTTTGAGAGGGGGGGGTCAGCCCCAGCATTTT. This gives the protein CASSLRGGGQPQHF. Variable domain in full (rest from reference TRBV28 and TRBJ1-5): DVKVTQSSRYLVKRTGEKVFLECVQDMDHENMFWYRQDPGLGLRLIYFSYDVKMKEKGDIPEGYSVSREKKERFSLILESASTNQTSMYLCASSLRGGGQPQHFGDGTRLSIL.

The chain carries TRBV5-1 and TRBJ1-5; no firm D call. There are 13 residues in the CDR3. Trimming removed 0 bases at V and 5 bases at J, with 6 bases between. Germline V gene lookup returns CDR1 SGHRS and CDR2 YFSETQ. In DNA, the CDR3 is TGCGCCAGCAGCTTGGACCCAGATCAGCCCCAGCATTTT. Protein: CASSLDPDQPQHF.

This clone has a handful of counts. The gene calls are TRBV27 and TRBJ2-5; 10 nucleotides agree with TRBD1. Per germline, CDR1 MNHEY and CDR2 SMNVEV (reference sequence). This CDR3 contains 15 residues. Losses at the gene ends were 6 bases for V and 5 bases for J; bases not matched to a gene: 9. CDR3 in amino acids: CASRSSGQGWETQYF. The DNA for the CDR3 is TGTGCCAGCAGGTCCTCGGGACAGGGGTGGGAGACCCAGTACTTC.

The rearrangement joins TRBV7-3 to TRBJ1-6, with 9 bases fitting TRBD1. V shed 5 bases, J shed 10 bases, and the junction held 3 bases outside the gene matches. Germline-derived CDR1 and CDR2 are SGHTA and FQGTGA. This CDR3 contains 13 residues. The CDR3 DNA reads TGTGCCAGCAGCACAACAGGGGGCTCACCCCTCCACTTT. It translates to CASSTTGGSPLHF.

This sequence joins TRBV27 and TRBJ2-7, with 8 bases matching TRBD1. Germline CDR1 reads MNHEY; CDR2 reads SMNVEV (reference sequence). The V gene end was trimmed by 1 base and the J gene end by 5 bases; junction bases not matched to a gene: 4. This CDR3 comprises 14 residues. CDR3 residues: CASSLLARGHEQYF. The CDR3 DNA reads TGTGCCAGCAGTTTATTGGCCAGGGGGCACGAGCAGTACTTC.

In its sample, this clone was seen a few times. Written as DNA, the CDR3 is TGCGCCAGCAGCCCGAACAGGGATCGTAAAAAACTGTTTTTT. This sequence encodes CASSPNRDRKKLFF. This chain uses TRBV4-3 with TRBJ1-4, with D possibly matching TRBD1 (6 bases). Germline lookup yields CDR1 LGHNA and CDR2 YSLEER. V was pared by 4 bases and J by 9 bases, with 15 bases between. This CDR3 is built from 14 residues.

The V and J genes are TRBV4-1 and TRBJ2-2, with 9 positions matching TRBD2. CDR3 size: 19 residues. Germline CDR1 and CDR2: MGHRA and YSYEKL. After removal of 1 base from V and 2 bases from J, the junction contained 11 bases not matched to a gene. This chain's CDR3 is CASSQGSTWRGGNTGELFF. CDR3 sequence (DNA): TGCGCCAGCAGCCAAGGGTCCACCTGGCGGGGGGGAAACACCGGGGAGCTGTTTTTT.

This clone appeared a single time. The chain joins TRBV10-3 to TRBJ1-2, with TRBD1 identical over 10 bases. There are 16 residues in the CDR3. The V gene end was trimmed by 2 bases and the J gene end by 2 bases; junction bases not matched to a gene: 5. Germline V CDR1 and CDR2: ENHRY, SYGVKD. This CDR3 reads CAISELWDRGNYGYTF. The CDR3 nucleotides are TGTGCCATCAGTGAGCTATGGGACAGGGGAAACTATGGCTACACCTTC.

The V call is TRBV6-6, the J call TRBJ1-2; TRBD1 might be the D (6 bases). The ends were cut back, 3 bases at V and 0 bases at J, with 11 bases in the middle. This CDR3 has 15 amino acids. Germline V gives CDR1 MNHNY, CDR2 SVGAGI (reference sequence). The CDR3 reads CASSYGTPSNYGYTF. The CDR3 DNA reads TGTGCCAGCAGTTATGGGACACCATCTAACTATGGCTACACCTTC.

This chain joins TRBV21-1 and TRBJ1-3. TRBV21-1 is given as a pseudogene. CDR3 length: 16 amino acids. The CDR3 nucleotides read TGTGCCAGCAGCAAAGTGGCGGGATCCGACGGGAACACCATATATTTT. The encoded protein is CASSKVAGSDGNTIYF.

The rearrangement links TRBV5-6 to TRBJ1-6; D unresolved. The V gene's germline CDR1 is SGHDT and CDR2 YYEEEE. V gave up 0 bases and J gave up 11 bases, with 9 bases separating them. The CDR3 extends over 13 amino acids. CDR3 region: CASSLVRRAPLHF. The CDR3 DNA reads TGTGCCAGCAGCTTGGTTCGGAGGGCACCCCTCCACTTT.

This chain links TRBV11-2 with TRBJ2-1; 10 bases align to TRBD1. Germline lookup yields CDR1 SGHAT and CDR2 FQNNGV. V was clipped by 2 bases and J by 7 bases; unmatched bases: 8. This CDR3 is 16 amino acids long. DNA for the CDR3: TGTGCCAGCAGCTTAACTCGGACAGGGGGAATGAATGAGCAGTTCTTC. The encoded protein is CASSLTRTGGMNEQFF.

In this sample, this clone turned up a few times. This chain uses TRBV10-2 with TRBJ1-2; D is possibly TRBD1 (5 bases). The V end lost 3 bases, the J end lost 8 bases, and 16 bases lay between the germline ends. The germline CDR1 and CDR2 sequences are WSHSY and SAAADI. CDR3 size: 14 residues. The CDR3 region is CASSDPNRIRGYTF. The CDR3 DNA reads as TGCGCCAGCAGTGATCCGAACAGGATTCGGGGCTACACCTTC.